Sequencing of this TCR beta chain was carried out in a study of T cell responses to AZD1222 COVID-19 vaccine. Here immunoSEQ multiplex PCR was the method, and the copy in TCRdb shows in-frame clones only, minus some. The sample consists of 50,000 or so clones, 70% to 80% of them appearing once. Study-wide points: The repertoires were collected only after the peak T cell response. Spike-specific TCR breadth and depth grew following two AZD1222 doses. The sample set comprised mostly white British donors with more females, and clonal diversity was possibly underestimated. The study identified only five or six AZD1222 recipients as seropositive at baseline.

V gave up 3 bases and J gave up 8 bases, with 16 bases separating them. In germline, CDR1 is DFQATT, CDR2 SNEGSKA (reference sequence). The CDR3 loop spans 13 amino acids. With regard to this clone: What it binds is unknown.

The TCR comes from an adult who received the AZD1222 COVID-19 vaccine. The sample consisted of peripheral blood, taken 28 days after the second AZD1222 dose. This chain links TRBV20-1 with TRBJ1-2, with D uncertain. CDR3 protein: CSASLDVGVGYTF. CDR3 sequence (DNA): TGCAGTGCTAGTCTGGACGTCGGAGTGGGCTACACCTTC.